Shown below are 12 T cell receptor beta chains from a single sample sequenced in a study of T cells in Graves' hyperthyroidism and ophthalmopathy. Amplification targeted TCR beta CDR3 regions from RNA transcripts. In the first-round RT-PCR of the TCR CDR3, the HTBI primer set was used. TCRdb used MiXCR to reprocess the multiplex PCR reads, holding one entry per CDR3 protein. Of some 510,000 distinct CDR3 sequences in the sample, less than 25% are singletons; the top ten hold 26%. Sequenced input: blood. All receptors derive from a man aged 18 to 29 with Graves' hyperthyroidism.

This clonotype was seen ten or more times. The chain carries TRBV5-1 and TRBJ2-7; D is perhaps TRBD1 or TRBD2 (5 bases each). The CDR3 covers 14 residues. Trimming shortened V by 2 bases and J by 3 bases, and 12 bases separated the two germline ends. CDR1 is SGHRS, CDR2 YFSETQ, per germline. CDR3 sequence (DNA): TGCGCCAGCAGCTTCCGGGACGAATACTACGAGCAGTACTTC. It codes for CASSFRDEYYEQYF.

The table lists this clonotype with many counts. The rearrangement uses TRBV12-3 or TRBV12-4 and TRBJ1-1; possible D gene TRBD1, 6 bases. The CDR3 runs 15 residues. Trimming stripped 3 bases from V and 2 bases from J, with 13 bases between. CDR3 in amino acids: CASSLARQDNTEAFF. CDR3 nucleotides: TGTGCCAGCAGTTTGGCTCGACAGGATAACACTGAAGCTTTCTTT.

This clonotype appeared many times. The rearrangement links TRBV20-1 to TRBJ1-1, with D possibly being TRBD1 (5 bases). CDR1 is DFQATT and CDR2 is SNEGSKA in the germline V gene (reference sequence). This CDR3 region has 14 residues. The V end lost 3 bases, the J end lost 2 bases, and 13 bases lay between the germline ends. CDR3: CSARGQRGNTEAFF. In DNA form, the CDR3 reads TGCAGTGCTAGGGGGCAGAGGGGTAACACTGAAGCTTTCTTT.

Worth noting for this clonotype: A much larger clonotype is one base distant, so this may be a read error. The chain carries TRBV5-1 and TRBJ2-4, with no clear D. Trimming pared 0 bases from V and 5 bases from J, leaving 9 bases between. Germline CDR1 is SGHRS and CDR2 is YFSETQ. This CDR3 spans 14 amino acids. CDR3 loop: CASSLGLSENIQYF. DNA for the CDR3: TGCGCCAGCAGCTTGGGCCTTTCCGAAAACATTCAGTACTTC.

The rearrangement joins TRBV6-2 or TRBV6-3 to TRBJ2-7, with 10 bases aligning to TRBD1. The CDR3 has 15 amino acids. V gave up 4 bases and J gave up 6 bases; unmatched junction bases: 9. CDR1 and CDR2 from the germline V gene are MNHEY and SVGEGT. CDR3 DNA sequence: TGTGCCAGCAGTTTCCGTTGGACAGGGGGTTCCGAGCAGTACTTC. Its protein is CASSFRWTGGSEQYF.

This clonotype has a count of ten or more. A read error may produce the germline difference seen at one junction end. The chain couples TRBV28 to TRBJ1-5; D gene ambiguous. The germline gives CDR1 MDHEN, CDR2 SYDVKM. This CDR3 has 12 amino acids. In DNA form, the CDR3 reads TGTGCCAGCAGTTTAGGCAGCACCCCATTAAATTTT. It encodes CASSLGSTPLNF.

This clonotype was counted many times. The chain couples TRBV6-5 to TRBJ1-1; no clear D. The germline V and J ends were trimmed by 2 bases and 0 bases, with 10 bases remaining between them. The CDR3 extends over 15 amino acids. Per germline, CDR1 MNHEY and CDR2 SVGAGI. CDR3 residues: CASSYDRAMNTEAFF. CDR3 nucleotides: TGTGCCAGCAGTTACGATAGGGCTATGAACACTGAAGCTTTCTTT.

The chain links TRBV30 to TRBJ1-5; 9 nucleotides align to TRBD1. Germline V gene lookup returns CDR1 GTSNPN and CDR2 SVGIG (reference sequence). V lost 1 base to trimming and J lost 3 bases; unmatched junction nucleotides: 4. This CDR3 has 15 residues. CDR3 region: CAWSDGTGINQPQHF. The CDR3 DNA follows: TGTGCCTGGAGTGACGGGACAGGGATCAATCAGCCCCAGCATTTT.

The chain couples TRBV30 to TRBJ2-4, with 7 nucleotides matching TRBD1. Germline CDR1 GTSNPN, CDR2 SVGIG (reference sequence). The CDR3 covers 15 residues. V dropped 2 bases and J dropped 0; count of bases not matched to a gene: 4. The CDR3 DNA reads as TGTGCCTGGAGTAGTACAGGGGTAGCCAAAAACATTCAGTACTTC. Translated, it gives CAWSSTGVAKNIQYF.

In regard to this clonotype: Mismatch with germline at one junction end may stem from a read error. This rearrangement joins TRBV14 to TRBJ2-7; the D gene is possibly TRBD1 (6 bases). Germline V gene lookup returns CDR1 SGHDN and CDR2 FVKESK. The CDR3 length is 17 residues. The CDR3 is CANSQGGWSKLSYEQYF. As DNA, the CDR3 is TGTGCCAACAGCCAAGGGGGATGGTCAAAGCTCTCCTACGAGCAGTACTTC.

At least ten counts were recorded for this clonotype. CDR3 sequence: CASSRDRGTEQYF. The CDR3 nucleotides read TGTGCCAGCAGTCGGGACAGGGGCACAGAGCAGTACTTC. V is TRBV6-5 and J is TRBJ2-7; TRBD1 agrees at 10 bases. The CDR3 sequence is 13 residues long. Germline V CDR1 and CDR2: MNHEY, SVGAGI. The V segment lost 5 bases and the J segment 7 bases; nucleotides outside the gene matches: 5.

This clonotype came up many times. J is TRBJ1-1 and V is TRBV6-1, with TRBD1 matching over 8 bases. Germline values: CDR1 MNHNS, CDR2 SASEGT. The CDR3 is 13 amino acids. V shed 6 bases, J shed 5 bases, and the junction held 5 bases outside the gene matches. The CDR3 protein is CASSRGPGTEAFF. Here the CDR3 DNA reads TGTGCCAGCAGCAGGGGGCCGGGTACTGAAGCTTTCTTT.